This TCR beta chain came from a study of cytomegalovirus exposure and HLA in healthy donors. Primers included in the PCR were 60 Vbeta and 13 Jbeta primers. Method: immunoSEQ multiplex PCR; TCRdb's copy keeps in-frame clones and lacks some. The sample table sets out 70,000 or so clones. The source material was PBMCs. This receptor was obtained from a female donor in good health and CMV-seropositive.

CDR3 DNA: TGTGCCAGCAGCTCGAACTTCTACGAGCAGTACTTC. Residues: CASSSNFYEQYF. The chain combines TRBV7-2 with TRBJ2-7; D is unclear. This CDR3 spans 12 amino acids. Germline V gene data show CDR1 as SGHTA and CDR2 as FQGNSA. Trimming removed 4 bases from V and 3 bases from J, with 7 bases in between.